This T cell receptor (beta chain) is drawn from a study of T cell responses to AZD1222 COVID-19 vaccine. On the study more broadly: It was second doses at about 4 or about 12 weeks that were pooled. Study-level points and caveats: The repertoires were collected only after the peak T cell response.

TCRdb keeps only in-frame clones here, not all; method: immunoSEQ multiplex PCR. In the table there are 150,000 or so clones, approximately 88% of which are singletons. With respect to this clone: The antigen remains undetermined.

The germline gives CDR1 SGHTA, CDR2 FQGTGA. The CDR3 runs 17 residues. J lost 0 bases, V lost 1 base, and 8 bases had no gene match. This receptor was obtained from an adult in good health. Sequenced here: peripheral blood, sampled on day 0 of AZD1222 vaccination. The gene calls are TRBV7-3 and TRBJ1-1; TRBD1 matches 7 bases. Here the CDR3 DNA reads TGTGCCAGCAGCTTAAGTCCCCCGGGACAGCTGAACACTGAAGCTTTCTTT. The encoded protein is CASSLSPPGQLNTEAFF. Combining the CDR3 with reference TRBV7-3 and TRBJ1-1 gives the whole variable domain GAGVSQTPSNKVTEKGKYVELRCDPISGHTALYWYRQSLGQGPEFLIYFQGTGAADDSGLPNDRFFAVRPEGSVSTLKIQRTERGDSAVYLCASSLSPPGQLNTEAFFGQGTRLTVV.